This TCR beta chain was found in a study of shared clonotypes between healthy human individuals. CD45RO-negative, CCR7-positively selected cells formed the naive CD8 fraction, excluding terminally differentiated effector memory CD45RA+ cells. Within Nashville, Tennessee resided all donors, each a Caucasian adult. TCRdb keeps only in-frame clones here, not all; method: immunoSEQ multiplex PCR. The sample includes about 610,000 clones, 95% to 97% of them seen just once. In the case of this clone: Distinct nucleotide sequences in the sample also encode this CDR3.

CDR3 size: 12 residues. V was trimmed by 5 bases and J by 3 bases, leaving 4 bases between them. Germline V gene lookup returns CDR1 MNHEY and CDR2 SMNVEV (reference sequence). The sequenced sample was naive CD8+ T cells sorted from blood. This receptor was taken from a woman in her thirties in good health. The J gene is TRBJ2-2, the V gene TRBV27; unclear D gene. DNA for the CDR3: TGTGCCAGCAGTACATACACCGGGGAGCTGTTTTTT. Its protein is CASSTYTGELFF.